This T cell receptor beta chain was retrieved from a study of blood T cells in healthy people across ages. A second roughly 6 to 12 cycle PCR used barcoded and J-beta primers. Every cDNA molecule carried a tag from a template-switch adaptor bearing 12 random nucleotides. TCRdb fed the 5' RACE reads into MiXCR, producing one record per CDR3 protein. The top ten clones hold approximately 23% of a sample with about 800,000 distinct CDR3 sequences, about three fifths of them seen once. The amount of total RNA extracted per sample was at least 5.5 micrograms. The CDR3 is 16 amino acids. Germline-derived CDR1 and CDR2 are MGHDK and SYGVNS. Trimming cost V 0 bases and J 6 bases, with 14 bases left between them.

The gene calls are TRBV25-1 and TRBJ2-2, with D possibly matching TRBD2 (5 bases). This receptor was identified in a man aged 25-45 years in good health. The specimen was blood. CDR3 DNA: TGTGCCAGCAGTGAATACGACGGCGGGCGATCCGGGGAGCTGTTTTTT. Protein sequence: CASSEYDGGRSGELFF.